The TCR beta chain under discussion was sequenced for a study of shared clonotypes between healthy human individuals (dated by TCRdb to between 2020 and 2021). General notes on the study: A couple of women and a few men aged 18 to 49 years were included in the cohort. For each donor, three plates each were used for CD4 naive and CD4 memory, two plates were used for CD8 naive, and one plate was used for CD8 memory. To increase sequencing depth and limit assay-specific biases, TCR repertoire library preparation and sequencing were carried out by different laboratories using diverse techniques. Per donor, leukapheresis produced somewhere between about 0.94 and 9.5 billion PBMCs. To estimate repertoire size and how much clonotype sharing occurs between individuals, the study deeply sequenced the blood TCR repertoires of five healthy adults.

At the junction V is shortened by 6 bases and J by 2 bases; bases outside the gene matches: 5. For CDR1 and CDR2, the germline V gene lists SGHTA and FQGNSA. Inclusive of the bounding cysteine and phenylalanine, the CDR3 is 14 residues long. Only CDR3 DNA is held: 42 bases, read in frame from base 1. Healthy HIV-negative adults with no recently reported acute infections or vaccinations were included as donors. Every donor was a Caucasian adult living in Nashville, Tennessee, USA. CD4+ T cells were enriched by magnetic negative selection, after which naive cells were positively selected on CD45RA and the negative fraction was taken as the memory subset. Blood was collected by leukapheresis, and PBMCs were isolated by Ficoll-Histopaque density gradient centrifugation and then cryopreserved in liquid nitrogen vapor phase. Analytical flow cytometry was used to check the purity and quantity of each magnetically sorted T cell population. Each sorted fraction had its genomic DNA isolated and then quantified by UV absorbance on a Nanodrop 2000c.

Study-level results and caveats: Clonotypes shared by all four sorted-subset donors showed higher generation probabilities than non-shared clonotypes. Even with the large sequencing depth, rarefaction of the sorted-subset datasets indicated that sequencing was incomplete. Sampling was restricted to blood, and TCR repertoires in tissue are likely to differ from TCR repertoires in blood. Naive subsets generally had larger estimated clonotype richness than memory subsets did. Across a few donors, around 5.4% of naive CD4, roughly 3.5% of naive CD8, roughly 2.2% of memory CD4, and roughly 0.4% of memory CD8 clonotypes were shared. Pairwise subsampling indicated that sequencing depth was expected to affect the degree of clonotype sharing among donors. The genetic and exposure-history diversity represented was limited by the small number of donors.

Using the deep immunoSEQ assay, TCR CDR3 regions were amplified from genomic DNA by multiplex PCR. Extracted genomic DNA from each cell subset was spread evenly across all wells of several immunoSEQ 96-well plates, with each plate serving as a replicate. For sorted subsets, 150 to 200 ng genomic DNA, equal to 25,000 to 35,000 T cell genomes, was loaded into each replicate PCR. The purified libraries were quantified using a Qubit 3.0 fluorometer, sized with a Bioanalyzer 2100, and then quantified again using the KAPA Library Quantification kit. Every immunoSEQ 96-well plate was sequenced on a dedicated single-read 150-cycle Illumina NextSeq 550 flow cell. The source study handled its data this way. Because the immunoSEQ output included only junctional sequences and no quality scores, the filtering could not be the same as the filtering used for full-length reads. To assign V/J genes and CDR3, sequences were annotated using PyIR, a Python wrapper for IgBLAST v1.9, with IMGT germline references. Reads were filtered out if the reads had weak V/J assignments (E-value above 1e-6), no CDR3, stop codons, out-of-frame junctions, or ambiguous translated residues. V3J clonotypes were defined as sequences sharing an identical inferred V gene, J gene, and CDR3 amino acid sequence. The percentage overlap between two repertoires was calculated by dividing the number of shared unique clonotypes by the size of the smaller repertoire. Three approaches were used to assess repertoire richness: RTK rarefaction, the Chao1 estimator, and Recon v2.1 estimates of unobserved clonotypes. Generation probabilities were computed with OLGA for all TCRbeta clonotypes obtained by the gDNA method from four donors. TCRdb took over this immuneACCESS table, retaining in-frame rearrangements with V and J assigned. Such tables are incomplete; in checked studies, under half of the missing clones stem from an unresolved V gene, and the remainder is unexplained. V and J calls and clone size are those listed in that table; D and trimming were worked out from the DNA. For this sample the table gives about 2.3 million clones, of which 85% to 95% were detected only once. The ten largest clones represent 0.37% of the sample.

As concerns this clone: It has no known antigen specificity. It has no much larger one-base neighbor in the sample; base qualities were not kept.

The chain is assembled from TRBV7-2 and TRBJ1-2; TRBD1 matches 8 bases in the middle. The source of this sequence is a man in his late teens or twenties in good health. Some clones in this sample may be carry-over from other donors' samples. Material for sequencing was naive CD4+ T cells from PBMCs. Read against the paper, the sample's cell subset or site label means: CD45RA+ positively selected. This receptor carries the CDR3 CASRGGQDNYGYTF. The DNA is TGTGCCAGCAGAGGGGGACAGGACAACTATGGCTACACCTTC.